One and the same sample provided the 21 T cell receptor beta chains below, sequenced in a study of T cell repertoires in cytomegalovirus infection. No cognate antigen is known for these TCRs. Using its own MiXCR run on the reads, TCRdb lists one record per CDR3 protein. The sample lists about 160,000 distinct CDR3 sequences, about a fifth seen once, with roughly 25% in the top ten. The sequenced sample was CD8+ T cells from cultured PBMCs, obtained from culture after CMV antigen stimulation. Receptors were obtained from a human donor in good health (CMV status not recorded). Some clones in this sample may be carry-over from other donors' samples.

The rearrangement joins TRBV27 to TRBJ2-7; D not resolved. Germline V gene lookup returns CDR1 MNHEY and CDR2 SMNVEV (reference sequence). This CDR3 has 14 residues. V was pared by 3 bases and J by 0 bases, with 9 bases between. CDR3 nucleotides: TGTGCCAGCAGTTTTGCTTACAGCTCCTACGAGCAGTACTTC. Residues: CASSFAYSSYEQYF.

V usage is TRBV12-3 or TRBV12-4 and J usage is TRBJ1-1, with D possibly TRBD1 on 5 matching bases. The CDR3 length is 16 residues. Trimming stripped 1 base from V and 4 bases from J, with 16 bases between. The CDR3 DNA reads as TGTGCCAGCAGTTTAGGGACACTTGTCGTGACCACTGAAGCTTTCTTT. This sequence encodes CASSLGTLVVTTEAFF.

The chain couples TRBV12-3 or TRBV12-4 to TRBJ1-2; the match to TRBD1 covers 7 bases. The CDR3 has 19 residues. V lost 6 bases, J lost 0 bases, and 19 bases stayed unmatched. CDR3 DNA: TGTGCCAGCAGAAGCTCACACCTCCTTGACAGGGTAGCTAACTATGGCTACACCTTC. Its translation: CASRSSHLLDRVANYGYTF.

CDR3 coding DNA: TGTGCCAGCAGCTTAGAAAACTTCCGGCGCATAGCTAACTATGGCTACACCTTC. Protein product: CASSLENFRRIANYGYTF. The chain links TRBV7-2 to TRBJ1-2; unclear D gene. V lost 1 base, J lost 0 bases, and 18 bases lay in between. Germline V gene sequence: CDR1 SGHTA, CDR2 FQGNSA. This CDR3 contains 18 residues.

The chain combines TRBV7-9 with TRBJ2-7; TRBD1 might be the D (6 bases). The CDR3 loop spans 14 amino acids. Per the germline V gene, CDR1 is SEHNR and CDR2 is FQNEAQ (reference sequence). The ends were cut back, 4 bases at V and 3 bases at J, with 13 bases in the middle. The CDR3 region is CASSSGTLIYEQYF. CDR3 DNA sequence: TGTGCCAGCAGCTCCGGGACATTGATCTACGAGCAGTACTTC. The full variable domain, with the rest looked up from reference TRBV7-9 and TRBJ2-7, is DTGVSQNPRHKITKRGQNVTFRCDPISEHNRLYWYRQTLGQGPEFLTYFQNEAQLEKSRLLSDRFSAERPKGSFSTLEIQRTEQGDSAMYLCASSSGTLIYEQYFGPGTRLTVT.

This clonotype was seen only a few times. J is TRBJ2-7 and V is TRBV20-1, with TRBD1 matching 10 bases. This CDR3 is 14 amino acids long. CDR1 is DFQATT, CDR2 SNEGSKA, per germline (reference sequence). The trim removed 6 bases at V and 5 bases at J, leaving 10 bases unmatched. CDR3: CSARTGTGENEQYF. The DNA for the CDR3 is TGCAGTGCGAGAACCGGGACAGGGGAGAACGAGCAGTACTTC.

The gene calls are TRBV11-2 and TRBJ1-1; D gene uncertain. This CDR3 region has 12 residues. Per germline, CDR1 SGHAT and CDR2 FQNNGV. Trimming left V 7 bases short and J 8 bases short, with 14 bases between. The chain's CDR3 is CASTHPGPEAFF. CDR3 bases: TGTGCCAGCACTCATCCTGGGCCCGAAGCTTTCTTT.

The chain carries TRBV9 and TRBJ2-5; no reliable D call. CDR1 and CDR2 (germline): SGDLS, YYNGEE. V shed 2 bases and J shed 1 base, with 9 bases lying between them. The CDR3 length is 14 residues. The CDR3 here is CASSVGDFQETQYF. The CDR3 DNA sequence: TGTGCCAGCAGCGTTGGAGATTTCCAAGAGACCCAGTACTTC.

A few counts support this clonotype. The rearrangement uses TRBV7-6 and TRBJ2-1; the match to TRBD2 covers 10 bases. This CDR3 spans 15 amino acids. J lost 8 bases, V lost 5 bases, and 9 bases had no gene match. Germline-derived CDR1 and CDR2 are SGHVS and FNYEAQ. CDR3 in DNA: TGTGCCAGCAGCCGAGTCAGCGGGGGGGCCCATGAGCAGTTCTTC. It yields the protein CASSRVSGGAHEQFF. Using reference TRBV7-6 and TRBJ2-1 for the parts outside the CDR3, the full variable domain is GAGVSQSPRYKVTKRGQDVALRCDPISGHVSLYWYRQALGQGPEFLTYFNYEAQQDKSGLPNDRFSAERPEGSISTLTIQRTEQRDSAMYRCASSRVSGGAHEQFFGPGTRLTVL.

The chain couples TRBV2 to TRBJ2-3; weak D call: TRBD2 (6 bases). Deletions cut 3 bases from V and 5 bases from J, with 15 bases between. This CDR3 spans 15 amino acids. Per the germline V gene, CDR1 is SNHLY and CDR2 is FYNNEI. The CDR3, as DNA: TGTGCCAGCAGTGAGACTAGTGGAGCGGGAGATACGCAGTATTTT. Its protein is CASSETSGAGDTQYF.

This clonotype turned up a few times. This sequence joins TRBV7-2 and TRBJ2-1; D unclear. From germline, CDR1 is SGHTA and CDR2 FQGNSA. The V gene lost 4 bases and the J gene lost 9 bases, with 7 bases spanning the gap. CDR3 length equals 11 residues. For the CDR3, the DNA is TGTGCCAGCAGCTCCGTTCTTGAGCAGTTCTTC. Amino acids: CASSSVLEQFF.

The J gene is TRBJ2-3, the V gene TRBV7-8; D not resolved. This CDR3 is 12 amino acids long. The V end was cut by 5 bases, the J end by 6 bases, with 9 bases between. The germline CDR1 and CDR2 sequences are SGHVS and FQNEAQ. The DNA for the CDR3 is TGTGCCAGCAGCCCTCTGTTGGATACGCAGTATTTT. Residues: CASSPLLDTQYF.

This clonotype has only a few counts. J is TRBJ2-3 and V is TRBV5-6; D gene ambiguous. The CDR3 is 14 amino acids. Germline values: CDR1 SGHDT, CDR2 YYEEEE. Trimming cost V 0 bases and J 0 bases, with 5 bases left between them. CDR3 region: CASSLAVSTDTQYF. CDR3 DNA sequence: TGTGCCAGCAGCTTGGCAGTTAGCACAGATACGCAGTATTTT. Complete variable domain (other parts from reference TRBV5-6 and TRBJ2-3): DAGVTQSPTHLIKTRGQQVTLRCSPKSGHDTVSWYQQALGQGPQFIFQYYEEEERQRGNFPDRFSGHQFPNYSSELNVNALLLGDSALYLCASSLAVSTDTQYFGPGTRLTVL.

This clonotype was counted at least ten times. J is TRBJ2-5 and V is TRBV7-8; D gene uncertain. Trimming pared 1 base from V and 7 bases from J, leaving 13 bases between. The CDR3 is 14 residues long. Germline V lookup: CDR1 SGHVS, CDR2 FQNEAQ. CDR3 coding DNA: TGTGCCAGCAGCTTAGATTTACTCTCCTGGACCCAGTACTTC. This sequence encodes CASSLDLLSWTQYF.

Only a few counts were recorded for this clonotype. The CDR3 bases are TGTGCCAGCAGCCAGACAGGCCCTAACATTCAGTACTTC. Translating it yields CASSQTGPNIQYF. V is TRBV4-2 and J is TRBJ2-4; possible D gene TRBD1, 6 bases. CDR3 length: 13 residues. The germline gives CDR1 LGHNA, CDR2 YNFKEQ. The V and J ends lost 3 bases and 7 bases respectively, with 10 bases between them.

This clonotype was counted a few times. This rearrangement joins TRBV5-3 to TRBJ2-2; 9 bases are a match to TRBD1. TRBV5-3 is placed among ORFs of uncertain function. Germline trimming cut 9 bases from V and 6 bases from J; bases unmatched to any gene: 9. This CDR3 is 14 amino acids long. CDR3 in DNA: TGTGCCACCCTAACGGGACAGGGCTCCGGGGAGCTGTTTTTT. It codes for CATLTGQGSGELFF.

The chain uses TRBV4-2 and TRBJ2-7; 9 bases map to TRBD1. This CDR3 spans 16 amino acids. Germline V gene sequence: CDR1 LGHNA, CDR2 YNFKEQ. The V and J ends lost 0 bases and 3 bases, in that order; junction bases with no gene match: 6. DNA of the CDR3: TGTGCCAGCAGCCAAGAGGGGCTGACAGGGGGCTACGAGCAGTACTTC. It codes for CASSQEGLTGGYEQYF.

This sequence joins TRBV6-2 or TRBV6-3 and TRBJ2-2; TRBD2 matches 8 bases. This CDR3 region has 17 residues. Germline V gives CDR1 MNHEY, CDR2 SVGEGT. J was trimmed by 4 bases and V by 7 bases; bases with no gene match: 14. The CDR3 DNA is TGTGCCAGCACTTTAGTCTCCGGGGGGGCCACCACCGGGGAGCTGTTTTTT. It is translated as CASTLVSGGATTGELFF.

Here the CDR3 DNA reads TGTGCCATCAGTGAGGGACAAACCTACGAGCAGTACTTC. Translating it yields CAISEGQTYEQYF. The chain uses TRBV10-3 and TRBJ2-7, with D possibly matching TRBD1 (5 bases). The CDR3 loop spans 13 amino acids. The germline V gene encodes CDR1 ENHRY and CDR2 SYGVKD. Trimming removed 2 bases at V and 2 bases at J, with 7 bases between.

The chain is built from TRBV19 and TRBJ2-7; the D is unclear. Germline CDR1 LNHDA, CDR2 SQIVND (reference sequence). The V and J ends lost 1 base and 7 bases respectively, with 14 bases between them. The CDR3 runs to 14 residues. The CDR3 region is CASSIGEGFMEQYF. CDR3 nucleotides: TGTGCCAGTAGTATAGGGGAAGGGTTCATGGAGCAGTACTTC.

The chain carries TRBV28 and TRBJ1-5; D ambiguous. The CDR3 has 14 amino acids. CDR1 is MDHEN and CDR2 is SYDVKM in the germline V gene. The V and J ends lost 2 bases and 1 base respectively, with 6 bases between them. In DNA form, the CDR3 reads TGTGCCAGCAGTTTAGTGGACAGCAATCAGCCCCAGCATTTT. Translation gives CASSLVDSNQPQHF. Full variable domain (outside the CDR3, taken from reference TRBV28 and TRBJ1-5): DVKVTQSSRYLVKRTGEKVFLECVQDMDHENMFWYRQDPGLGLRLIYFSYDVKMKEKGDIPEGYSVSREKKERFSLILESASTNQTSMYLCASSLVDSNQPQHFGDGTRLSIL.